The next 31 T cell receptor beta chains were all read from a single sample in a study of post-analysis software for immune sequencing data. Regarding the study as a whole: A few TRBV segments (TRBV5-6, TRBV5-1 and TRBV20-1 among them) occurred more frequently in patients than in controls.

Their antigens are not known. Sequencing libraries made from TCR beta cDNA carried unique molecular identifiers. Each CDR3 protein is one row after TCRdb ran MiXCR on the PCR reads. Of more than 350,000 distinct CDR3 sequences in the sample, roughly 40% were seen once. Sample: blood. These receptors all stem from a girl under 10 years old with multiple sclerosis.

The chain has TRBV20-1 and TRBJ1-1, with D hard to call. The CDR3 spans 12 residues. Germline-derived CDR1 and CDR2 are DFQATT and SNEGSKA (reference sequence). CDR3 in DNA: TGCAGATCCGGGCGCTTGAACACTGAAGCTTTCTTT. This codes for CRSGRLNTEAFF.

There are a few counts of this clonotype. The genes are TRBV20-1 and TRBJ2-7; 9 bases line up with TRBD1. The V and J ends lost 0 bases and 7 bases, in that order; junction bases with no gene match: 7. CDR3 length equals 14 residues. Germline values: CDR1 DFQATT, CDR2 SNEGSKA (reference sequence). CDR3 sequence (DNA): TGCAGTGCTAGAGAAGGGACAGGGAACTTAGAGCAGTACTTC. It is translated as CSAREGTGNLEQYF.

The gene calls are TRBV5-8 and TRBJ1-3, with 7 positions matching TRBD1. Germline V CDR1 and CDR2: SGHTS, YDEGEE. With V trimmed by 3 bases and J by 4 bases, 4 bases remained unmatched. This CDR3 comprises 14 residues. CDR3 in DNA: TGTGCCAGCAGCTGGGACAGTTCCGGAAACACCATATATTTT. It encodes CASSWDSSGNTIYF. The variable domain in full, with the rest retrieved from reference TRBV5-8 and TRBJ1-3, is EAGVTQSPTHLIKTRGQQATLRCSPISGHTSVYWYQQALGLGLQFLLWYDEGEERNRGNFPPRFSGRQFPNYSSELNVNALELEDSALYLCASSWDSSGNTIYFGEGSWLTVV.

This clonotype occurred once. The chain carries TRBV10-1 and TRBJ1-1; D unclear. Germline-derived CDR1 and CDR2 are WNHNN and SYGVQD (reference sequence). The CDR3 is 15 amino acids. V lost 0 bases, J lost 0 bases, and 8 bases lay in between. In DNA form, the CDR3 reads TGCGCCAGCAGTGAGTCCCTTGACTTGAACACTGAAGCTTTCTTT. It translates to CASSESLDLNTEAFF.

This clonotype turned up a few times. The chain uses TRBV7-9 and TRBJ2-5, with D possibly TRBD1 on 5 matching bases. V lost 4 bases to trimming and J lost 5 bases, with 11 bases between them. The CDR3 sequence is 13 residues long. Germline assignment: CDR1 SEHNR and CDR2 FQNEAQ (reference sequence). The CDR3 sequence: CASSSTGIETQYF. Written as DNA, the CDR3 is TGTGCCAGCAGCTCAACAGGAATCGAGACCCAGTACTTC.

The chain combines TRBV3-1 with TRBJ2-5; 7 nucleotides align to TRBD1. This CDR3 is built from 16 residues. The ends lost 0 bases at V and 1 base at J; junction bases unmatched: 5. The germline gives CDR1 LGHDT, CDR2 YNNKEL (reference sequence). Here the CDR3 DNA reads TGTGCCAGCAGCCAAGATCTGACAGGGTTCCAAGAGACCCAGTACTTC. It codes for CASSQDLTGFQETQYF.

This clonotype was found many times. The chain has TRBV3-1 and TRBJ2-7, with unresolved D. This CDR3 has 15 amino acids. Germline CDR1 and CDR2: LGHDT and YNNKEL (reference sequence). Trimming left V 1 base short and J 1 base short, with 11 bases between. CDR3 sequence: CASSQAGHRSYEQYF. The CDR3, as DNA: TGTGCCAGCAGCCAAGCCGGCCACAGATCCTACGAGCAGTACTTC.

This clonotype was detected a few times. This rearrangement joins TRBV20-1 to TRBJ2-3, with TRBD2 identical over 8 bases. The CDR3 contains 15 residues. V shed 6 bases and J 5 bases; nucleotides not matched to a gene: 13. Germline loops: CDR1 DFQATT, CDR2 SNEGSKA (reference sequence). The CDR3 nucleotides are TGCAGTGCCCGGGGGGGAGGAATGGCCCAAGATACGCAGTATTTT. Translating it yields CSARGGGMAQDTQYF.

The gene calls are TRBV7-2 and TRBJ2-7; no clear D. The V end was cut by 2 bases, the J end by 0 bases, with 11 bases between. Germline CDR1 reads SGHTA; CDR2 reads FQGNSA. The CDR3 contains 15 residues. Written as DNA, the CDR3 is TGTGCCAGCAGCTTATCAAGGAGCAACTCCTACGAGCAGTACTTC. Its translation is CASSLSRSNSYEQYF.

The chain combines TRBV12-3 or TRBV12-4 with TRBJ2-3, with D tentatively TRBD1 or TRBD2 (5 bases each). This CDR3 is 13 amino acids long. V shed 5 bases and J shed 7 bases, with 13 bases lying between them. The DNA for the CDR3 is TGTGCCAGCAGTCGCAGGGCTAGCTATACGCAGTATTTT. Encoded protein: CASSRRASYTQYF.

Many counts were recorded for this clonotype. J is TRBJ2-1 and V is TRBV29-1, with 10 nucleotides matching TRBD2. The trim removed 1 base at V and 6 bases at J, leaving 0 bases unmatched. Germline V gives CDR1 SQVTM, CDR2 ANQGSEA. CDR3 size: 13 residues. This CDR3 reads CSVEGLAGNEQFF. The CDR3 DNA reads as TGCAGCGTTGAAGGACTAGCGGGCAATGAGCAGTTCTTC.

As concerns this clonotype: No conserved phenylalanine or tryptophan is present at the end of the CDR3, so a read error is the likely explanation. The chain has TRBV4-1 and TRBJ2-6, with D uncertain. Germline V gene lookup returns CDR1 MGHRA and CDR2 YSYEKL. V was clipped by 0 bases and J by 0 bases, with 21 bases between them. CDR3 length equals 21 residues. Here the CDR3 DNA reads TGCGCCAGCAGCCAAGATACCGAGTTGAGCCAGTTTTACTCTGGGGCCAACGTCCTGACTGTC. Amino acid sequence: CASSQDTELSQFYSGANVLTV.

The chain recombines TRBV4-1 with TRBJ2-1; no definite D call. The CDR3 totals 12 residues. V was shortened by 4 bases and J by 4 bases, with 5 bases between the two germline ends. Germline V CDR1 and CDR2: MGHRA, YSYEKL. CDR3 residues: CASSPLYNEQFF. The CDR3, as DNA: TGCGCCAGCAGCCCGCTTTACAATGAGCAGTTCTTC.

The CDR3 sequence: CSVEGQGFYTEAFF. DNA for the CDR3: TGCAGCGTTGAAGGACAGGGGTTTTACACTGAAGCTTTCTTT. The chain links TRBV29-1 to TRBJ1-1; 8 bases fit TRBD1. J was trimmed by 3 bases and V by 1 base; bases with no gene match: 4. Per the germline V gene, CDR1 is SQVTM and CDR2 is ANQGSEA. The CDR3 is 14 residues long.

The chain uses TRBV7-9 and TRBJ1-4; tentative D call: TRBD1 (5 bases). Per germline, CDR1 SEHNR and CDR2 FQNEAQ (reference sequence). V dropped 5 bases and J dropped 13 bases, with 23 bases sitting between them. The CDR3 has 15 amino acids. DNA for the CDR3: TGTGCCAGCAGCCCCCAGGGTGGTTCAGGTGAAGGACTGTTTTTT. Encoded protein: CASSPQGGSGEGLFF.

The chain joins TRBV6-2 or TRBV6-3 to TRBJ2-5; tentatively, D is TRBD1 (6 bases). Judging by the DNA end, TRBJ2-7 fits better; the J call may be wrong. Per germline, CDR1 MNHEY and CDR2 SVGEGT. This CDR3 comprises 13 residues. The CDR3 DNA is TGTGCCAGCAGGGGGGCCGACTTCTACGAGCAGTACTTC. Translating gives CASRGADFYEQYF.

This clonotype came up a few times. The chain is built from TRBV12-3 or TRBV12-4 and TRBJ2-1, with TRBD2 matching 7 bases. This CDR3 contains 15 residues. V dropped 6 bases and J dropped 0; count of bases not matched to a gene: 5. The CDR3 is CASRVSGDSYNEQFF. The CDR3 DNA is TGTGCCAGCAGGGTCAGCGGGGACTCCTACAATGAGCAGTTCTTC.

This chain joins TRBV20-1 and TRBJ2-3; no clear D gene. This CDR3 contains 13 residues. Looked up from germline, CDR1 is DFQATT and CDR2 is SNEGSKA (reference sequence). The ends were cut back, 0 bases at V and 5 bases at J, with 9 bases in the middle. The CDR3 is CSARDVQRDTQYF. In DNA form, the CDR3 reads TGCAGTGCTAGAGATGTCCAGAGAGATACGCAGTATTTT.

The rearrangement joins TRBV29-1 to TRBJ1-2, with TRBD1 matching 8 bases. The germline CDR1 and CDR2 sequences are SQVTM and ANQGSEA. The CDR3 extends over 12 amino acids. V shed 3 bases, J shed 8 bases, and the junction held 5 bases outside the gene matches. CDR3 DNA sequence: TGCAGCGTTGATACAGGGGGAGGGGGCTACACCTTC. Amino acid sequence: CSVDTGGGGYTF.

This clonotype came up a few times. The chain recombines TRBV20-1 with TRBJ2-7; D possibly matches TRBD1 or TRBD2 (5 bases each). With 0 bases removed from V and 6 bases from J, the gap between germline ends came to 15 bases. From germline, CDR1 is DFQATT and CDR2 SNEGSKA (reference sequence). The CDR3 consists of 14 residues. The CDR3 bases are TGCAGTGCTAGAGATGGGCCAGGGAGAAGCGAGCAGTACTTC. This gives the protein CSARDGPGRSEQYF.

This clonotype occurred a few times. This chain joins TRBV12-3 or TRBV12-4 and TRBJ2-7, with a tentative D call TRBD2 (6 bases). The CDR3 spans 17 residues. V lost 3 bases, J lost 0 bases, and 18 bases lay in between. Here the CDR3 reads CASSFSISGVYSYEQYF. CDR3 sequence (DNA): TGTGCCAGCAGTTTTAGTATATCGGGGGTTTACTCCTACGAGCAGTACTTC.

CDR3: CSASKAGVNYNEQYF. Here the CDR3 DNA reads TGCAGTGCTAGTAAAGCGGGGGTCAACTACAATGAGCAGTACTTC. The rearrangement links TRBV20-1 to TRBJ2-5; 8 bases align to TRBD2. Germline CDR1 is DFQATT and CDR2 is SNEGSKA (reference sequence). Trimming at V came to 3 bases and at J to 11 bases, leaving 17 bases not matched to a gene. This CDR3 has 15 residues.

This sequence joins TRBV6-5 and TRBJ2-1, with 7 bases identical to TRBD1. Germline V CDR1 and CDR2: MNHEY, SVGAGI. The V and J ends lost 4 bases and 6 bases, in that order; junction bases with no gene match: 9. This CDR3 is 15 amino acids long. CDR3 in amino acids: CASSFDREPLNEQFF. The CDR3 DNA follows: TGTGCCAGCAGTTTCGACAGGGAGCCACTCAATGAGCAGTTCTTC.

This clonotype has more than one count but fewer than ten. CDR3 sequence: CASSLGNRETQYF. The CDR3 DNA reads as TGCGCCAGCAGCTTAGGGAACCGGGAGACCCAGTACTTC. The chain joins TRBV5-1 to TRBJ2-5; D is uncertain. V lost 2 bases and J 5 bases, leaving 10 bases between the germline ends. This CDR3 has 13 amino acids. The germline V gene has CDR1 SGHRS and CDR2 YFSETQ.

A few counts support this clonotype. The J gene is TRBJ2-3, the V gene TRBV6-6; no clear D gene. CDR1 and CDR2 (germline): MNHNY, SVGAGI (reference sequence). V dropped 7 bases and J dropped 4 bases, with 12 bases sitting between them. CDR3 length: 13 amino acids. Here the CDR3 reads CASKRTAPDTQYF. In DNA form, the CDR3 reads TGTGCCAGCAAGAGGACGGCTCCAGATACGCAGTATTTT.

This chain joins TRBV5-1 and TRBJ2-1, with D maybe TRBD2 (6 bases). V was cut by 6 bases and J by 0 bases, with 19 bases left in between. CDR3 length: 17 residues. The germline CDR1 and CDR2 sequences are SGHRS and YFSETQ. CDR3 amino acids: CASINTGSGRSYNEQFF. DNA for the CDR3: TGCGCCAGCATCAACACTGGAAGCGGGCGCTCCTACAATGAGCAGTTCTTC.

Here the CDR3 reads CSAPPTEAETYSGRAFYNEQFF. The CDR3 nucleotides are TGCAGTGCACCGCCAACGGAGGCCGAGACCTATAGCGGGAGGGCCTTCTACAATGAGCAGTTCTTC. The chain employs TRBV20-1 and TRBJ2-1; 11 nucleotides align to TRBD2. Germline trimming cut 6 bases from V and 3 bases from J; bases unmatched to any gene: 28. The CDR3 loop spans 22 amino acids. The V gene's germline CDR1 is DFQATT and CDR2 SNEGSKA (reference sequence).

Only a few counts were recorded for this clonotype. The chain couples TRBV4-1 to TRBJ2-7, with D possibly matching TRBD1 (5 bases). This CDR3 is 16 amino acids long. Germline values: CDR1 MGHRA, CDR2 YSYEKL. With 1 base removed from V and 0 bases from J, the gap between germline ends came to 13 bases. Here the CDR3 DNA reads TGCGCCAGCAGCCAAGCTTCGCAGGGCCTCTCCTACGAGCAGTACTTC. It specifies CASSQASQGLSYEQYF.

The rearrangement joins TRBV29-1 to TRBJ1-1; 12 nucleotides match TRBD1. The trim removed 5 bases at V and 0 bases at J, leaving 10 bases unmatched. Germline V gives CDR1 SQVTM, CDR2 ANQGSEA. CDR3 length equals 17 residues. This CDR3 is CSVPRRGQGALNTEAFF. In nucleotides, the CDR3 is TGCAGCGTTCCACGCAGGGGACAGGGGGCGTTGAACACTGAAGCTTTCTTT.

V is TRBV29-1 and J is TRBJ1-1; no firm D call. Germline V gene sequence: CDR1 SQVTM, CDR2 ANQGSEA. The CDR3 has 11 residues. V was clipped by 7 bases and J by 0 bases, with 6 bases between them. The CDR3 sequence is CSADMNTEAFF. The DNA for the CDR3 is TGCAGCGCAGATATGAACACTGAAGCTTTCTTT.

Concerning this clonotype itself: Relative to the germline gene, one junction end is altered; a read error may explain this. The chain couples TRBV7-9 to TRBJ1-5; D is uncertain. The CDR3 sequence is 15 residues long. The V gene's germline CDR1 is SEHNR and CDR2 FQNEAQ (reference sequence). The CDR3 DNA reads as TGTGCCAGCAGCTTAGGGCAGTATAGCAATCGGCCCCAGCATTTT. This translates into CASSLGQYSNRPQHF.